What follows are 21 T cell receptor beta chains derived from one specimen sequenced in a study of blood T cell repertoires in COVID-19. The data were produced by immunoSEQ multiplex PCR, yet TCRdb's version contains in-frame clones alone and is incomplete. This table holds around 240,000 clones, 75% to 90% found once. The source material was PBMCs or T cells enriched from blood (not recorded which). These receptor sequences come from a man aged 50-59 years who had been exposed to COVID-19.

The J gene is TRBJ1-1, the V gene TRBV15; a possible D gene is TRBD1 (5 bases). Trimming pared 0 bases from V and 6 bases from J, leaving 8 bases between. In germline, CDR1 is LNHNV, CDR2 YYDKDF (reference sequence). The CDR3 extends over 13 amino acids. CDR3 DNA sequence: TGTGCCACCAGCAGAGATGGGGCCCCTGAAGCTTTCTTT. Amino acids: CATSRDGAPEAFF.

The V and J genes are TRBV28 and TRBJ1-5, with D possibly matching TRBD1 (5 bases). Germline V lookup: CDR1 MDHEN, CDR2 SYDVKM. The CDR3 spans 13 residues. The ends were cut back, 7 bases at V and 11 bases at J, with 18 bases in the middle. The CDR3 bases are TGTGCCAGCAACTATGGGGGGACGGAAGCCCAGCATTTT. This gives the protein CASNYGGTEAQHF.

The chain recombines TRBV19 with TRBJ1-4, with D maybe TRBD1 (5 bases). CDR1 and CDR2 from the germline V gene are LNHDA and SQIVND (reference sequence). The CDR3 sequence is 16 residues long. With 7 bases removed from V and 0 bases from J, the gap between germline ends came to 15 bases. CDR3: CASKSGRTTTNEKLFF. The CDR3 DNA sequence: TGTGCCAGTAAATCGGGGAGGACAACAACTAATGAAAAACTGTTTTTT.

This clone appeared a few times. The chain uses TRBV5-1 and TRBJ1-5; D may be TRBD1 (5 bases). This CDR3 spans 15 amino acids. The V end was cut by 0 bases, the J end by 6 bases, with 13 bases between. Germline CDR1 SGHRS, CDR2 YFSETQ. CDR3 residues: CASSLGVGGSQPQHF. CDR3 DNA sequence: TGCGCCAGCAGCTTGGGCGTGGGGGGTAGTCAGCCCCAGCATTTT.

The rearrangement links TRBV5-1 to TRBJ2-5; D unresolved. V dropped 4 bases and J dropped 2 bases, with 12 bases sitting between them. Looked up from germline, CDR1 is SGHRS and CDR2 is YFSETQ. The CDR3 totals 14 residues. The CDR3 protein is CASSKDRVQETQYF. The CDR3 coding sequence is TGCGCCAGCAGCAAAGACCGGGTGCAAGAGACCCAGTACTTC.

The chain combines TRBV27 with TRBJ2-7; 9 bases agree with TRBD1. The CDR3 is 14 amino acids. Germline V gives CDR1 MNHEY, CDR2 SMNVEV (reference sequence). V lost 5 bases and J lost 6; bases outside the gene matches: 8. Written as DNA, the CDR3 is TGTGCCAGCAGTCCCCGGGACAGGGCAGGCGAGCAGTACGTC. This codes for CASSPRDRAGEQYV.

The chain couples TRBV19 to TRBJ1-6; TRBD1 aligns across 9 bases. The CDR3 spans 18 residues. CDR1 is LNHDA, CDR2 SQIVND, per germline (reference sequence). Trimming at V came to 9 bases and at J to 1 base, leaving 13 bases not matched to a gene. The CDR3 loop reads CASKTGGDVGSYNSPLHF. DNA for the CDR3: TGTGCCAGCAAAACAGGGGGCGACGTTGGTTCCTATAATTCACCCCTCCACTTT. Supplemented by reference TRBV19 and TRBJ1-6, the full variable domain reads DGGITQSPKYLFRKEGQNVTLSCEQNLNHDAMYWYRQDPGQGLRLIYYSQIVNDFQKGDIAEGYSVSREKKESFPLTVTSAQKNPTAFYLCASKTGGDVGSYNSPLHFGNGTRLTVT.

This clone was counted only a few times. The chain recombines TRBV4-1 with TRBJ1-1, with TRBD1 matching over 7 bases. V was pared by 8 bases and J by 3 bases, with 6 bases of the junction left unmatched. Germline V CDR1 and CDR2: MGHRA, YSYEKL. This CDR3 spans 13 amino acids. CDR3 sequence: CASGTAWDTEAFF. DNA for the CDR3: TGCGCCAGCGGGACAGCTTGGGACACTGAAGCTTTCTTT.

V and J are TRBV6-1 and TRBJ1-5; tentatively, D is TRBD1 (5 bases). Germline CDR1 MNHNS, CDR2 SASEGT. Trimming took 2 bases from V and 6 from J, leaving 17 bases between them. This CDR3 spans 16 amino acids. As DNA, the CDR3 is TGTGCCAGCAGTGAAATCCTAGGGCAGGGCGTTCAGCCCCAGCATTTT. It is translated as CASSEILGQGVQPQHF.

The chain uses TRBV9 and TRBJ1-2, with unresolved D. Germline V gene lookup returns CDR1 SGDLS and CDR2 YYNGEE. This CDR3 comprises 13 residues. V lost 6 bases and J lost 8, with 17 bases in between. The CDR3 sequence: CASTGPGEYGYTF. The CDR3 bases are TGTGCCAGCACCGGGCCCGGGGAATACGGCTACACCTTC.

This chain links TRBV6-1 with TRBJ2-3, with 9 bases matching TRBD2. Germline CDR1 MNHNS, CDR2 SASEGT. The CDR3 is 15 amino acids. V lost 2 bases, J lost 5 bases, and 5 bases stayed unmatched. CDR3 residues: CASSELAGTGDTQYF. CDR3 DNA: TGTGCCAGCAGTGAACTAGCGGGGACCGGAGATACGCAGTATTTT.

The V and J genes are TRBV28 and TRBJ2-7; D is unclear. The length of the CDR3 is 12 residues. V was pared by 8 bases and J by 7 bases, with 15 bases between. Germline assignment: CDR1 MDHEN and CDR2 SYDVKM. In nucleotides, the CDR3 is TGTGCCAGCGACTCCGGGTCGCGAGAGCAGTACTTC. This gives the protein CASDSGSREQYF.

The chain couples TRBV7-9 to TRBJ2-7; the match to TRBD1 covers 10 bases. There are 14 residues in the CDR3. Germline CDR1 reads SEHNR; CDR2 reads FQNEAQ (reference sequence). Germline trimming cut 5 bases from V and 3 bases from J; bases unmatched to any gene: 4. The CDR3 loop reads CASSLGQGFYEQYF. DNA for the CDR3: TGTGCCAGCAGCCTGGGACAGGGGTTCTACGAGCAGTACTTC.

This chain uses TRBV5-1 with TRBJ2-7; D is perhaps TRBD1 (5 bases). Germline V gene lookup returns CDR1 SGHRS and CDR2 YFSETQ. The ends were cut back, 0 bases at V and 5 bases at J, with 12 bases in the middle. CDR3 length equals 14 residues. CDR3 sequence: CASSLAGLSNEQYF. The CDR3 DNA reads as TGCGCCAGCAGCTTGGCAGGGCTATCCAACGAGCAGTACTTC.

V usage is TRBV7-9 and J usage is TRBJ2-7, with 7 bases identical to TRBD1. Germline values: CDR1 SEHNR, CDR2 FQNEAQ (reference sequence). CDR3 length equals 14 residues. J lost 2 bases, V lost 1 base, and 2 bases had no gene match. The CDR3 DNA sequence: TGTGCCAGCAGCTTAGTCGACAGGGCCTACGAGCAGTACGTC. This encodes CASSLVDRAYEQYV.

This chain connects TRBV28 to TRBJ1-4; 8 bases are shared with TRBD1. CDR1 is MDHEN and CDR2 is SYDVKM in the germline V gene. The CDR3 extends over 16 amino acids. V was clipped by 5 bases and J by 7 bases; unmatched bases: 12. Written as DNA, the CDR3 is TGTGCCAGCAGTCAGGGGGCGGAGGGCCAGTCTGAAAAACTGTTTTTT. Amino acid sequence: CASSQGAEGQSEKLFF. Complete variable domain (other parts from reference TRBV28 and TRBJ1-4): DVKVTQSSRYLVKRTGEKVFLECVQDMDHENMFWYRQDPGLGLRLIYFSYDVKMKEKGDIPEGYSVSREKKERFSLILESASTNQTSMYLCASSQGAEGQSEKLFFGSGTQLSVL.

This chain uses TRBV28 with TRBJ2-1; 9 bases fit TRBD1. The germline V gene encodes CDR1 MDHEN and CDR2 SYDVKM. The CDR3 runs 16 residues. V lost 8 bases to trimming and J lost 4 bases; unmatched junction nucleotides: 12. The CDR3 DNA reads TGTGCCAGCCGAGACGGACAGGGGAATATATACAATGAGCAGTTCTTC. It is translated as CASRDGQGNIYNEQFF.

The CDR3 bases are TGTGCCAGCAGTTTAGGTGCGGTTGGTTTCTTT. Its protein product is CASSLGAVGFF. The gene calls are TRBV12-3 or TRBV12-4 and TRBJ1-1; D remains unclear. Trimming removed 1 base from V and 13 bases from J, with 10 bases in between. The CDR3 extends over 11 amino acids.

The chain uses TRBV5-4 and TRBJ2-1; 12 bases line up with TRBD2. With V trimmed by 4 bases and J by 0 bases, 2 bases remained unmatched. Germline CDR1 reads SGHNT; CDR2 reads YYREEE (reference sequence). This CDR3 is built from 16 residues. CDR3 sequence reads: CASSTSGRPSYNEQFF. The CDR3, as DNA: TGTGCCAGCAGCACTAGCGGGAGGCCCTCCTACAATGAGCAGTTCTTC.

This clone was counted a few times. This chain joins TRBV19 and TRBJ1-2, with D unclear. Trimming left V 3 bases short and J 0 bases short, with 11 bases between. CDR3 length: 15 amino acids. Germline V CDR1 and CDR2: LNHDA, SQIVND (reference sequence). The CDR3 DNA follows: TGTGCCAGTAGTATCGGGGTGCTTACTAACTATGGCTACACCTTC. Its translation is CASSIGVLTNYGYTF.

The J gene is TRBJ1-2, the V gene TRBV7-2; no clear D. Germline V gene sequence: CDR1 SGHTA, CDR2 FQGNSA. With 4 bases removed from V and 8 bases from J, the gap between germline ends came to 11 bases. The CDR3 loop spans 12 amino acids. In nucleotides, the CDR3 is TGTGCCAGCAGCTCGGAGTCACTCGGCTACACCTTC. Translated: CASSSESLGYTF.